The clone carrying this T cell receptor (beta chain) was detected a few times. CDR3 length: 16 residues. The V end lost 1 base, the J end lost 4 bases, and 14 bases lay between the germline ends. Germline CDR1 LNHNV, CDR2 YYDKDF (reference sequence). This record belongs to a study of glioma-infiltrating T cells after dendritic cell vaccination. Using immunoSEQ multiplex PCR, the repertoire was profiled, and TCRdb retains in-frame clones only, with some absent. The data contain around 89,000 clones, 85% to 90% of them seen just once; the ten biggest clones take up 15% to 17%. Isocitrate dehydrogenase mutation was absent in all glioblastoma patients.

The genes are TRBV15 and TRBJ1-5, with D perhaps TRBD1 (6 bases). Sequencing was performed on blood, taken before dendritic cell vaccination. The clonotype comes from a human donor with glioblastoma. CDR3 nucleotides: TGTGCCACCAGCAGAGGGGACACTCAGGGAAATCAGCCCCAGCATTTT. The encoded protein is CATSRGDTQGNQPQHF.